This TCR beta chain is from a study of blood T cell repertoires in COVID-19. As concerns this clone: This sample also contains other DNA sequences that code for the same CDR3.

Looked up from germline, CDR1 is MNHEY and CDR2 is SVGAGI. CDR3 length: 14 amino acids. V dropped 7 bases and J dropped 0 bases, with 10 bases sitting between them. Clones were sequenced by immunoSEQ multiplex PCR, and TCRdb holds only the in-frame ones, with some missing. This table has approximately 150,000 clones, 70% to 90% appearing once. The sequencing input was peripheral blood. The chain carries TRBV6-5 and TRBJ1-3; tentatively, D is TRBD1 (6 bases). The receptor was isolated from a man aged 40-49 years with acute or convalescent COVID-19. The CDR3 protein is CASTRGGSGNTIYF. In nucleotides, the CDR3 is TGTGCCAGCACTAGGGGGGGCTCTGGAAACACCATATATTTT.